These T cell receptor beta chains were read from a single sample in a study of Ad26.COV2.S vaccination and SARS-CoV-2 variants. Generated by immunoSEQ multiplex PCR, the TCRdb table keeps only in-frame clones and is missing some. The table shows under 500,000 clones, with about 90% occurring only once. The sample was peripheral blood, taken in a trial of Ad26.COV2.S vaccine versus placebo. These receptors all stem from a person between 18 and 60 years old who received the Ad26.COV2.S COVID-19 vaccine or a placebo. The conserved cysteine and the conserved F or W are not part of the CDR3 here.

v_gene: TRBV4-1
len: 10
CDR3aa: ASSQGLNEAF

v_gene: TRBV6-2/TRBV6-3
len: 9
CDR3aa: ASSWVDEQY

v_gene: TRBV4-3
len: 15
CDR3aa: ASSLRGSGGSGDTQY

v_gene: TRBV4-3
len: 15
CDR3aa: ASSQDGTVNSRNEQF

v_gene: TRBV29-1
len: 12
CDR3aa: SVEAAGRNYGYT

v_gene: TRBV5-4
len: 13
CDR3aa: ASSLFTGGRYEQY

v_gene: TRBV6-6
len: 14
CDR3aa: ASSYSLDSYNSPLH

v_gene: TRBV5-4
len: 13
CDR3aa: ASSLGGTRADTQY

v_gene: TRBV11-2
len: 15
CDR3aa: ASSLGVSGGYQETQY

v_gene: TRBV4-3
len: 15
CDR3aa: ASSQDSQPRAKYEQY

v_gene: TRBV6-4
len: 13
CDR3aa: ASSDASGHRETQY

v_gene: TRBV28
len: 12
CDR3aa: ASSLLGGPYEQY

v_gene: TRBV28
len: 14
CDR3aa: ASSLLGLRPSYEQY

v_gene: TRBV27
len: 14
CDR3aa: ASSLLAALAGDTQY

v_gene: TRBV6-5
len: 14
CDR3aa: ASSYSWTGSVYEQY

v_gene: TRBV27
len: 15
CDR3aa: ASSTTTGQAANYGYT

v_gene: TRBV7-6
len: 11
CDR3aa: ASSEPPADTQY

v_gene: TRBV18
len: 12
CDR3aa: ASSQNRGREKLF

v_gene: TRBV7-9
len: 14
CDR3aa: ASSKRGSVSYNEQF

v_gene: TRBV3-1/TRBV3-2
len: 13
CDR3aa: ASSQDHQGAYGYT

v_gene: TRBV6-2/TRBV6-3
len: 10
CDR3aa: ASSSPTYTQY

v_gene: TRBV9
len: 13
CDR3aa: ASSPPGGSSYEQY

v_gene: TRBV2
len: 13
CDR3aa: ASSQSGALNYGYT

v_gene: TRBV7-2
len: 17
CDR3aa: ASSLVHGVSDRGGYEQY

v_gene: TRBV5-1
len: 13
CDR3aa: ASSLAFGQGGEAF

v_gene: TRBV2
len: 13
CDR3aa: ASSLVGQVNQPQH

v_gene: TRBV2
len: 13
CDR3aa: ASSDRDSQLYGYT

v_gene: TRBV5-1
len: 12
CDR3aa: ASSRDRANYGYT

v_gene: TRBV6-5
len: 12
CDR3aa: ASSTGQGGYEQY

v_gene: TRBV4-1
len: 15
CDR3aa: ASSQVGPGQPNYGYT

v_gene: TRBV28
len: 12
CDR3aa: ASSLISLRPEQY

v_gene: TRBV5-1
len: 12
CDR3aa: ASSPGLGAGEQF

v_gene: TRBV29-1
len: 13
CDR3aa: SVLTSSGGGETQY

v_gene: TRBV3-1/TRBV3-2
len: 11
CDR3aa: ATQDSPSYEQY

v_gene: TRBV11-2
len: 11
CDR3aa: ASSFDFGDTQY

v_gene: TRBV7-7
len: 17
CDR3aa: ASSPPGTGRVISYNEQF

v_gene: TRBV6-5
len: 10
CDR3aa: ALTGMNTEAF

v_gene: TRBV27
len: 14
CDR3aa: ASSLVLGGGTDTQY

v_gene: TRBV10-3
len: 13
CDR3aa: AISPYTASSYEQY

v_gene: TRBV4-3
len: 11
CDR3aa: ASSGVLNTEAF

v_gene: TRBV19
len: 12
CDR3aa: ASTATGGYTEAF

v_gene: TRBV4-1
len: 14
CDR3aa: ASSPDRGEIQETQY

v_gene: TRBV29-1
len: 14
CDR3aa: SVVDLLLGVNTEAF

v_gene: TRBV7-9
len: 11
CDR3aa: ASSLGGPYEQY

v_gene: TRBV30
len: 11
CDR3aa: AWRGGSGNTIY

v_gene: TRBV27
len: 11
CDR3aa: ASSLWGTDTQY

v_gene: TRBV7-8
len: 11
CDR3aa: ASSLGTITEAF

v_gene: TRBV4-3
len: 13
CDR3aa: ASSLGQTATYEQY

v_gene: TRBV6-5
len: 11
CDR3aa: ASSRQVRDGYT

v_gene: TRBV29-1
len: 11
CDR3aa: SVVTGSNYGYT

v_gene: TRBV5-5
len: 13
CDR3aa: ASSLGSGGHNEQF

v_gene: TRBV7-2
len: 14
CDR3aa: ASSLAGTQSNQPQH